This T cell receptor beta chain is drawn from a study of long-term antiretroviral therapy in people with HIV. Study background: The earliest samples came about a decade before the 2015 immediate-ART recommendation. The study, taken as a whole, reports: From the mid-2000s to the late 2010s, blood was obtained, possibly while participants received older ART regimens. Transplant-donor-level diversity was not reached after ART, though diversity increased. Repertoires from HIV showed CDR3 length ranges narrower than those of controls.

Assay version v3.0 of immunoSEQ was used, and it was run at survey level. Data came from immunoSEQ multiplex PCR; TCRdb stores just in-frame clones and leaves some out. The top ten hold around 2.3% of the sample, which has about 24,000 clones, 90% to 95% seen once. Germline V CDR1 and CDR2: LNHNV, YYDKDF (reference sequence). The junction had 5 bases not matched to a gene; V was cut back by 5 bases and J by 1 base. This CDR3 region has 14 residues. With respect to this clone: As yet, its antigen is unknown.

The material sequenced was unsorted PBMCs, taken just over 4.8 years after starting antiretroviral therapy. The receptor comes from a woman in her fifties or sixties with HIV. The rearrangement joins TRBV15 to TRBJ2-7; 7 bases match TRBD2. Written as DNA, the CDR3 is TGTGCCACCAGCTGGGGGGGATCGTCCTACGAGCAGTACTTC. Translating it yields CATSWGGSSYEQYF. Drawing the rest from reference TRBV15 and TRBJ2-7, the complete variable domain is DAMVIQNPRYQVTQFGKPVTLSCSQTLNHNVMYWYQQKSSQAPKLLFHYYDKDFNNEADTPDNFQSRRPNTSFCFLDIRSPGLGDTAMYLCATSWGGSSYEQYFGPGTRLTVT.